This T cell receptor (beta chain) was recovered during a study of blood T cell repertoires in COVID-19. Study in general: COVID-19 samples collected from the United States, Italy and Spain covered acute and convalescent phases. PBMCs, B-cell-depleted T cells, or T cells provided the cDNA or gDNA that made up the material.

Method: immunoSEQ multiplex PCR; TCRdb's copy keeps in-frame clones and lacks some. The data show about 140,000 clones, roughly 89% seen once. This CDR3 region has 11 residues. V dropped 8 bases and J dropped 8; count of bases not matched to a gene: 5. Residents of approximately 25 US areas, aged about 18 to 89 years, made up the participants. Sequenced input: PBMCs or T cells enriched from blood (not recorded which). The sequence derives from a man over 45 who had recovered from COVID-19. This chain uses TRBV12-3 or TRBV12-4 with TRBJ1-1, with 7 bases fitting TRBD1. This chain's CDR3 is CASYRGGEAFF. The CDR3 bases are TGTGCCAGCTACAGGGGCGGGGAAGCTTTCTTT.